This T cell receptor (beta chain) was identified during a study of blood T cell repertoires in COVID-19. Across the study: T cells, B-cell-depleted T cells, or PBMCs supplied cDNA or gDNA.

Sequencing was performed with immunoSEQ multiplex PCR; in TCRdb, only in-frame clones are kept and a portion is missing. The table lists just under 50,000 clones, approximately 82% of them singletons, with 6.5% to 8% in the top ten. CDR3 length: 19 amino acids. Germline V gene sequence: CDR1 SQVTM, CDR2 ANQGSEA. The trim removed 0 bases at V and 7 bases at J, leaving 19 bases unmatched. The sequence was obtained from a human donor in a cohort sampled during active COVID-19. The specimen was peripheral blood. This rearrangement joins TRBV29-1 to TRBJ2-1, with TRBD2 matching 9 bases. CDR3 sequence: CSVEDESGFGGRVSNEQFF. The CDR3 bases are TGCAGCGTTGAAGATGAAAGCGGTTTTGGCGGGAGGGTGTCAAATGAGCAGTTCTTC.